This paragraph covers one T cell receptor (beta chain) sequence. The germline V and J ends were trimmed by 2 bases and 0 bases, with 9 bases remaining between them. This CDR3 is 14 amino acids long. Germline loops: CDR1 SGHRS, CDR2 YFSETQ. In the PCR, 60 Vbeta and 13 Jbeta primers were used. Produced via immunoSEQ multiplex PCR; TCRdb's table is partial and in-frame only. The sample records 100,000 to 150,000 clones, more than 65% being singletons. This sample stems from a study of cytomegalovirus exposure and HLA in healthy donors. The sequenced material came from PBMCs. The V and J genes are TRBV5-1 and TRBJ2-7, with D possibly being TRBD2 (5 bases). The receptor's source is a woman in her fifties or sixties in good health and CMV-seropositive. The CDR3 region is CASSFGRGSYEQYF. The DNA of the CDR3 is TGCGCCAGCAGCTTCGGCCGGGGCTCCTACGAGCAGTACTTC. Full variable domain (missing parts from reference TRBV5-1 and TRBJ2-7): KAGVTQTPRYLIKTRGQQVTLSCSPISGHRSVSWYQQTPGQGLQFLFEYFSETQRNKGNFPGRFSGRQFSNSRSEMNVSTLELGDSALYLCASSFGRGSYEQYFGPGTRLTVT.